This is a list of T cell receptor beta chains from one sample in a study of T cell responses to AZD1222 COVID-19 vaccine. This table comes from immunoSEQ multiplex PCR, and its TCRdb copy is limited to in-frame clones, with some not included. The sample lists 53,000 or so clones; approximately 86% were seen once. The sequencing used peripheral blood, collected 28 days after the second AZD1222 dose. Receptors were obtained from an adult who received the AZD1222 COVID-19 vaccine. The CDR3 runs from the conserved cysteine through the conserved F or W. Size tells how often a clone was seen (once, few, many) or the class of an expanded clone, and some rows leave it out.

V: TRBV29-1; J: TRBJ2-3; size: once; length: 12; CDR3: CSVVKSTDTQYF
V: TRBV7-9; J: TRBJ1-2; size: -; length: 15; CDR3: CASSLSSMKNYGYTF
V: TRBV28; J: TRBJ2-5; size: -; length: 15; CDR3: CASSNWGQAQETQYF
V: TRBV19; J: TRBJ2-7; size: -; length: 16; CDR3: CASSIRTGSLSYEQYF
V: TRBV9; J: TRBJ1-1; size: once; length: 17; CDR3: CASSVSGGRRTNTEAFF
V: TRBV27; J: TRBJ1-5; size: -; length: 13; CDR3: CASSFGAAQPQHF
V: TRBV6-5; J: TRBJ2-7; size: -; length: 15; CDR3: CASSTTGTAYYEQYF
V: TRBV10-3; J: TRBJ2-1; size: -; length: 17; CDR3: CAISESMGGRASNEQFF
V: TRBV11-2; J: TRBJ1-5; size: -; length: 13; CDR3: CASSWGPEQPQHF
V: TRBV3-1/TRBV3-2; J: TRBJ1-1; size: -; length: 15; CDR3: CASSQGTGGTTEAFF
V: TRBV19; J: TRBJ1-3; size: -; length: 16; CDR3: CASSGTGGAFIYTIYF
V: TRBV29-1; J: TRBJ1-1; size: -; length: 15; CDR3: CSVAGLNNPLTEAFF
V: TRBV19; J: TRBJ2-7; size: once; length: 13; CDR3: CASSEDYPNEQYF
V: TRBV5-5; J: TRBJ2-5; size: -; length: 14; CDR3: CASSRNRGQETQYF
V: TRBV6-5; J: TRBJ2-7; size: -; length: 14; CDR3: CASSLTRSSYEQYF
V: TRBV9; J: TRBJ1-5; size: -; length: 13; CDR3: CASSVGSNQPQHF
V: TRBV5-1; J: TRBJ1-1; size: -; length: 14; CDR3: CASSLTGGRTEAFF
V: TRBV7-9; J: TRBJ2-7; size: -; length: 15; CDR3: CASSLDRGKSYEQYF
V: TRBV5-4; J: TRBJ2-7; size: -; length: 13; CDR3: CASSLSSTYEQYF
V: TRBV10-1; J: TRBJ1-1; size: once; length: 13; CDR3: CASSRTGRTEAFF
V: TRBV19; J: TRBJ2-7; size: -; length: 15; CDR3: CASSMEAGGSYEQYF
V: TRBV19; J: TRBJ2-7; size: -; length: 15; CDR3: CASSIGQAPTYEQYF
V: TRBV7-2; J: TRBJ2-5; size: -; length: 15; CDR3: CASSLMGTGEETQYF
V: TRBV7-2; J: TRBJ2-7; size: -; length: 14; CDR3: CASSSITDSYEQYF
V: TRBV7-2; J: TRBJ2-5; size: -; length: 14; CDR3: CASSLRAGEETQYF
V: TRBV18; J: TRBJ1-3; size: few; length: 15; CDR3: CASSPPPDSGNTIYF
V: TRBV3-1/TRBV3-2; J: TRBJ2-2; size: -; length: 14; CDR3: CASSLAGAIGELFF
V: TRBV9; J: TRBJ2-2; size: -; length: 14; CDR3: CASSVVFDTGELFF
V: TRBV28; J: TRBJ2-3; size: -; length: 11; CDR3: CASSYTDTQYF
V: TRBV19; J: TRBJ2-3; size: -; length: 13; CDR3: CATRDTIGDTQYF
V: TRBV7-6; J: TRBJ2-7; size: -; length: 13; CDR3: CASSSGTPVEQYF